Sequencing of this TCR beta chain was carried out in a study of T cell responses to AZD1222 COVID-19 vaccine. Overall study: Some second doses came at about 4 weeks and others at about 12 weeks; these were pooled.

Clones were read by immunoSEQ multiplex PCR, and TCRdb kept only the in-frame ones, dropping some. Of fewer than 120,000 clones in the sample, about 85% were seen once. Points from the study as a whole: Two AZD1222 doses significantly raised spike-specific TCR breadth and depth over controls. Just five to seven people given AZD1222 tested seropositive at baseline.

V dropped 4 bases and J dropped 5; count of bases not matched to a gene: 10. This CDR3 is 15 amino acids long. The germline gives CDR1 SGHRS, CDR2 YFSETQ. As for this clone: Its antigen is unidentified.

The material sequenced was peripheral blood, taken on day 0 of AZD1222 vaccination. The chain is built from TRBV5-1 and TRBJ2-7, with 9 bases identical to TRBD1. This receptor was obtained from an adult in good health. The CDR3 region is CASSIPGTGLDEQYF. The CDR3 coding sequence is TGCGCCAGCAGCATCCCCGGGACAGGGTTAGACGAGCAGTACTTC. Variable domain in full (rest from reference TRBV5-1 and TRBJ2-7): KAGVTQTPRYLIKTRGQQVTLSCSPISGHRSVSWYQQTPGQGLQFLFEYFSETQRNKGNFPGRFSGRQFSNSRSEMNVSTLELGDSALYLCASSIPGTGLDEQYFGPGTRLTVT.